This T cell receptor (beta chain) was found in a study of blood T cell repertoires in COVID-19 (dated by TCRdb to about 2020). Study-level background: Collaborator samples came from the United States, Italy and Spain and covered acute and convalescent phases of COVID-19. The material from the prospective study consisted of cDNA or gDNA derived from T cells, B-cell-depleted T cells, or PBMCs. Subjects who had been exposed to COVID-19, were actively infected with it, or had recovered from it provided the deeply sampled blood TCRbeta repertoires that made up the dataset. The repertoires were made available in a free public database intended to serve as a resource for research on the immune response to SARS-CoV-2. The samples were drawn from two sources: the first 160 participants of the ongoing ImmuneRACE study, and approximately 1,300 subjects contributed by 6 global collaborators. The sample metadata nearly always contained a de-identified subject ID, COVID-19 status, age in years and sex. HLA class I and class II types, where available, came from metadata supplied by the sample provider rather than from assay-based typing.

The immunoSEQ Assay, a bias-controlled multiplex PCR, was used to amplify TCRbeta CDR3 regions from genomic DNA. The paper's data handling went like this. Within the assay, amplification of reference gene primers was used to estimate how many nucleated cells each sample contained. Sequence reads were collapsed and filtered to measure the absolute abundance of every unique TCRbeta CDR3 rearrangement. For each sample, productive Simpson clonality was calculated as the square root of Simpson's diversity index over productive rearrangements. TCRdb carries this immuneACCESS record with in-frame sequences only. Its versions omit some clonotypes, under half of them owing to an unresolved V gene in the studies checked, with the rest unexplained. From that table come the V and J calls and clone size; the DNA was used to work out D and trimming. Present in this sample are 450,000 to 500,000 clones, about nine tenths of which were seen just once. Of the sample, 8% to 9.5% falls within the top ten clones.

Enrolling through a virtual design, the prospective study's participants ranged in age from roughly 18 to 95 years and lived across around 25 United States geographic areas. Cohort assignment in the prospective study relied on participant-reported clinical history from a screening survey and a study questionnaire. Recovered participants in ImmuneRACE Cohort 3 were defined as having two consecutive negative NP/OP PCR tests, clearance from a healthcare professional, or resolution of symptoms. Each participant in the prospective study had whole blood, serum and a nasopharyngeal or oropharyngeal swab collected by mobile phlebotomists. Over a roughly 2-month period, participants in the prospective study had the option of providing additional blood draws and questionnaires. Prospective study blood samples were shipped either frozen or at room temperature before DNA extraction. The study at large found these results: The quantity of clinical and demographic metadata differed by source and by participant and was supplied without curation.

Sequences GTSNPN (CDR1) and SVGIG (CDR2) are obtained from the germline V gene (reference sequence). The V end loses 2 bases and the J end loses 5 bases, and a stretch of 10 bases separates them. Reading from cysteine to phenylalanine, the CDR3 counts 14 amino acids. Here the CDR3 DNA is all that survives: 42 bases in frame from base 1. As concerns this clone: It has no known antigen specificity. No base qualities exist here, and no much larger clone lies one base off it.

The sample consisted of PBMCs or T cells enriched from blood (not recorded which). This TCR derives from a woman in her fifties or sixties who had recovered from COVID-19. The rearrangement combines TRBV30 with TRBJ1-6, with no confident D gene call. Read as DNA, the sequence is TGTGCCTGGAGTCGCGAGAGGAATAATTCACCCCTCCACTTT. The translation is CAWSRERNNSPLHF.